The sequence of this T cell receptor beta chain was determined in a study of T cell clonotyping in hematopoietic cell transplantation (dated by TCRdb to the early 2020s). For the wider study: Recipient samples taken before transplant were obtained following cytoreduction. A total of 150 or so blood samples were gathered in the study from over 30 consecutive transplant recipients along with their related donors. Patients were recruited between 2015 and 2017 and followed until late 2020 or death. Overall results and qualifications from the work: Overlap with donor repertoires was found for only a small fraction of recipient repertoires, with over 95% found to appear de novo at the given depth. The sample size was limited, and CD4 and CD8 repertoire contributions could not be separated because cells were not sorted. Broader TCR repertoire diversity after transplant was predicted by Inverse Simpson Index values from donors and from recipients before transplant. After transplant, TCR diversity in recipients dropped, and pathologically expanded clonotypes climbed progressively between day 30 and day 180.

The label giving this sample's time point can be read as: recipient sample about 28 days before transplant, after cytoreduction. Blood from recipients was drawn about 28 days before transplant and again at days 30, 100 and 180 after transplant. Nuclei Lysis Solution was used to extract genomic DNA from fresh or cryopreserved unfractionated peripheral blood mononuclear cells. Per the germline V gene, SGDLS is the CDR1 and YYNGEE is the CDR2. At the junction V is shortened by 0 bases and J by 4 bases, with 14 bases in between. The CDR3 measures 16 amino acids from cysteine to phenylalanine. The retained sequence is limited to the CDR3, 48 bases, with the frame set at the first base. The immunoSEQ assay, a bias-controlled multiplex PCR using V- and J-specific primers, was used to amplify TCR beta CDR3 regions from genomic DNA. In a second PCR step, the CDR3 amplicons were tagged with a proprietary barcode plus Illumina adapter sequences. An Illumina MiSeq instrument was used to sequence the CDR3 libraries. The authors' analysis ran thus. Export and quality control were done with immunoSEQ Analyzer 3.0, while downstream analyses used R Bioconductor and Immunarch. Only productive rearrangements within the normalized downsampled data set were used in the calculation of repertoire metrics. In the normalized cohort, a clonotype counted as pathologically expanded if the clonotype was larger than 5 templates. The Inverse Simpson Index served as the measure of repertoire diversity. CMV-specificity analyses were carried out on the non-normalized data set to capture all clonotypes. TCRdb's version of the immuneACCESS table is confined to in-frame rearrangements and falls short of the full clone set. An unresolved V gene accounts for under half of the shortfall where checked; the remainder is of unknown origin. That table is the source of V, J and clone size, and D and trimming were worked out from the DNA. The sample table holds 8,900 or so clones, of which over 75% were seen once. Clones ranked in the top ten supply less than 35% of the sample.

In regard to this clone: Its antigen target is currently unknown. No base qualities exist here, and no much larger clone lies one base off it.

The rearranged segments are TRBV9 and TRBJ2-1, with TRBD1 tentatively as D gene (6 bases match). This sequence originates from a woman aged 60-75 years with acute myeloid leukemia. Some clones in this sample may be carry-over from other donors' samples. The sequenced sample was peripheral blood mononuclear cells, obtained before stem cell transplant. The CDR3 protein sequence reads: CASSVEGEPGYNEQFF. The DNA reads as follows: TGTGCCAGCAGCGTAGAGGGGGAGCCCGGATACAATGAGCAGTTCTTC.